This is a list of T cell receptor beta chains from one sample in a study of beta chain features in type 1 diabetes. Profiling relied on immunoSEQ multiplex PCR, and the TCRdb table lists in-frame clones only, not all of them. This sample has over 120,000 clones, with about a tenth found just once. The sample comprised central memory CD4+ T cells from blood. All receptors come from a man younger than 30 in good health. CDR3s include the opening cysteine and the closing phenylalanine or tryptophan. The D gene is left open where the match is weak. Size is stated for part of the rows, as once, few or many counts, or as a class when the clone is expanded.

j_gene: TRBJ2-5
v_gene: TRBV7-3
abundance: NA
d_gene: TRBD2
CDR3nt: TGTGCCAGCAGCCCCTTCGGCGGGGGGAGGGAGACCCAGTACTTC
CDR3aa: CASSPFGGGRETQYF

j_gene: TRBJ2-1
v_gene: TRBV7-2
abundance: few
d_gene: TRBD1
CDR3nt: TGTGCCAGCAGCTCGACAGGGACCTCCTACAATGAGCAGTTCTTC
CDR3aa: CASSSTGTSYNEQFF

j_gene: TRBJ2-7
v_gene: TRBV7-8
abundance: NA
d_gene: TRBD1
CDR3nt: TGTGCCAGCAGCTTATCGCGGGTACAGGGGCCCTACGAGCAGTACTTC
CDR3aa: CASSLSRVQGPYEQYF

j_gene: TRBJ2-2
v_gene: TRBV29-1
abundance: many
d_gene: TRBD1
CDR3nt: TGCAGCGCAAACCCGGGACAGGGGGCAACAGGGGAGCTGTTTTTT
CDR3aa: CSANPGQGATGELFF

j_gene: TRBJ1-5
v_gene: TRBV4-1
abundance: NA
d_gene: NA
CDR3nt: TGCGCCAGCAGCCTCGGGGTAAATCAGCCCCAGCATTTT
CDR3aa: CASSLGVNQPQHF

j_gene: TRBJ2-7
v_gene: TRBV9
abundance: NA
d_gene: TRBD1
CDR3nt: TGTGCCAGCGCCTACCGGGACAGCAATAGCTACGAGCAGTACTTC
CDR3aa: CASAYRDSNSYEQYF

j_gene: TRBJ2-5
v_gene: TRBV5-1
abundance: NA
d_gene: NA
CDR3nt: TGCGCCAGCAGCTTGGCCCCTGACTCCGAGACCCAGTACTTC
CDR3aa: CASSLAPDSETQYF

j_gene: TRBJ2-5
v_gene: TRBV7-2
abundance: few
d_gene: TRBD2
CDR3nt: TGTGCCAGCAGCTGGGTCCCGGGACTAGCGGGGGGCTCGGAGACCCAGTACTTC
CDR3aa: CASSWVPGLAGGSETQYF

j_gene: TRBJ2-7
v_gene: TRBV19
abundance: once
d_gene: NA
CDR3nt: TGTGCCCTCAACGTGGGGGACTGCTCCTACGAGCAGTACTTC
CDR3aa: CALNVGDCSYEQYF

j_gene: TRBJ1-2
v_gene: TRBV7-9
abundance: NA
d_gene: TRBD1
CDR3nt: TGTGCCAGCAGCCCAGAAGGGACAGCTTATCGCTACACCTTC
CDR3aa: CASSPEGTAYRYTF

j_gene: TRBJ2-3
v_gene: TRBV7-2
abundance: NA
d_gene: TRBD2
CDR3nt: TGTGCCAGCAGCTTATTAGCGGGGGGCACAGATACGCAGTATTTT
CDR3aa: CASSLLAGGTDTQYF

j_gene: TRBJ2-3
v_gene: TRBV5-1
abundance: few
d_gene: TRBD2
CDR3nt: TGCGCCAGCGGGGGGACTACCACAGATACGCAGTATTTT
CDR3aa: CASGGTTTDTQYF

j_gene: TRBJ2-2
v_gene: TRBV4-2
abundance: few
d_gene: NA
CDR3nt: TGTGCCAGCAGCCCCCGCTTAAGTAGCGGGGAGCTGTTTTTT
CDR3aa: CASSPRLSSGELFF

j_gene: TRBJ2-5
v_gene: TRBV7-2
abundance: few
d_gene: TRBD2
CDR3nt: TGTGCCAGCAGCTTACGTGGCGGGGGAGGTGAGACCCAGTACTTC
CDR3aa: CASSLRGGGGETQYF

j_gene: TRBJ1-1
v_gene: TRBV12-2
abundance: few
d_gene: NA
CDR3nt: TGTGCAAGTCGCACCCCCCGGGGTAGGCGCACTGAAGCTTTCTTT
CDR3aa: CASRTPRGRRTEAFF

j_gene: TRBJ1-2
v_gene: TRBV7-2
abundance: NA
d_gene: TRBD1
CDR3nt: TGTGCCAGCAGCCCCGGACAGGGCGGCTATGGCTACACCTTC
CDR3aa: CASSPGQGGYGYTF

j_gene: TRBJ2-3
v_gene: TRBV9
abundance: NA
d_gene: TRBD2
CDR3nt: TGTGCCAGCAGCGCCCCGGGGGGGGCGGGAGATACGCAGTATTTT
CDR3aa: CASSAPGGAGDTQYF

j_gene: TRBJ2-7
v_gene: TRBV7-8
abundance: NA
d_gene: TRBD2
CDR3nt: TGTGCCAGCAGCTCCGGGTTAGCGGGGCTCAACGAGCAGTACTTC
CDR3aa: CASSSGLAGLNEQYF

j_gene: TRBJ2-1
v_gene: TRBV12-1
abundance: few
d_gene: NA
CDR3nt: TGTGCCAGCAGCCCGCTGCCGGGCGGGGGAAGATACAATGAGCAGTTCTTC
CDR3aa: CASSPLPGGGRYNEQFF

j_gene: TRBJ2-7
v_gene: TRBV6-5
abundance: NA
d_gene: TRBD1
CDR3nt: TGTGCCAGCAGTCGGGACAGGGATACTTACGAGCAGTACTTC
CDR3aa: CASSRDRDTYEQYF

j_gene: TRBJ2-5
v_gene: TRBV13
abundance: many
d_gene: NA
CDR3nt: TGTGCCAGCAGCTTCGGTCTAGTCGGTGAGACCCAGTACTTC
CDR3aa: CASSFGLVGETQYF

j_gene: TRBJ2-2
v_gene: TRBV7-9
abundance: few
d_gene: TRBD1
CDR3nt: TGTGCCAGCAGCTTGCTGGGACAGGGGTTAACCGGGGAGCTGTTTTTT
CDR3aa: CASSLLGQGLTGELFF

j_gene: TRBJ2-5
v_gene: TRBV7-8
abundance: few
d_gene: TRBD2
CDR3nt: TGTGCCAGCAGCAGCGGTAGCGGGGGGGCCGGGAGCCAAGAGACCCAGTACTTC
CDR3aa: CASSSGSGGAGSQETQYF

j_gene: TRBJ1-3
v_gene: TRBV11-2
abundance: once
d_gene: NA
CDR3nt: TGTGCCAGCAGCTTAGATCCAGGGGCGCGCTCTGGAAACACCATATATTTT
CDR3aa: CASSLDPGARSGNTIYF

j_gene: TRBJ1-6
v_gene: TRBV19
abundance: few
d_gene: NA
CDR3nt: TGTGCCAGTATGCGGGACGGACTCGGTCGGAATTCACCCCTCCACTTT
CDR3aa: CASMRDGLGRNSPLHF

j_gene: TRBJ2-3
v_gene: TRBV5-6
abundance: few
d_gene: TRBD2
CDR3nt: TGTGCCAGCAGGAGACTAGCGGGGGGGCCTAGCACAGATACGCAGTATTTT
CDR3aa: CASRRLAGGPSTDTQYF

j_gene: TRBJ1-2
v_gene: TRBV6-1
abundance: few
d_gene: TRBD1
CDR3nt: TGTGCCAGCAGTTCCGGGACAGACCGTGGCTACACCTTC
CDR3aa: CASSSGTDRGYTF

j_gene: TRBJ2-5
v_gene: TRBV5-6
abundance: few
d_gene: NA
CDR3nt: TGTGCCAGCAGCCTGCGGAGGCAGGGGAGGGAAGAGACCCAGTACTTC
CDR3aa: CASSLRRQGREETQYF

j_gene: TRBJ2-7
v_gene: TRBV7-6
abundance: NA
d_gene: NA
CDR3nt: TGTGCCAGCAGCTTACAGAGTATCGGGTACGAGCAGTACTTC
CDR3aa: CASSLQSIGYEQYF

j_gene: TRBJ2-1
v_gene: TRBV6-6
abundance: NA
d_gene: TRBD1
CDR3nt: TGTGCCAGCAGTGGACAGGGTTTCGACAATGAGCAGTTCTTC
CDR3aa: CASSGQGFDNEQFF

j_gene: TRBJ2-2
v_gene: TRBV5-6
abundance: NA
d_gene: NA
CDR3nt: TGTGCCAGCAGCTTGAGCGCCGGGGAGCTGTTTTTT
CDR3aa: CASSLSAGELFF

j_gene: TRBJ2-7
v_gene: TRBV28
abundance: NA
d_gene: NA
CDR3nt: TGTGCCAGCAGTCCCGTTGGACAGGAGGGCTACGAGCAGTACTTC
CDR3aa: CASSPVGQEGYEQYF

j_gene: TRBJ2-7
v_gene: TRBV19
abundance: few
d_gene: TRBD1
CDR3nt: TGTGCCAGTAGTAGGGACAGAACCTACGAGCAGTACTTC
CDR3aa: CASSRDRTYEQYF

j_gene: TRBJ1-4
v_gene: TRBV4-3
abundance: NA
d_gene: NA
CDR3nt: TGCGCCAGCAGCCGAGGAGGGAACGAAAAACTGTTTTTT
CDR3aa: CASSRGGNEKLFF

j_gene: TRBJ1-2
v_gene: TRBV5-1
abundance: NA
d_gene: NA
CDR3nt: TGCGCCAGCAGCGATATCCGTCAGGGGCCTTACGGCTACACCTTC
CDR3aa: CASSDIRQGPYGYTF

j_gene: TRBJ1-1
v_gene: TRBV6-6
abundance: few
d_gene: NA
CDR3nt: TGTGCCAGCAATATACAGTCGAACACTGAAGCTTTCTTT
CDR3aa: CASNIQSNTEAFF

j_gene: TRBJ2-1
v_gene: TRBV5-1
abundance: few
d_gene: TRBD2
CDR3nt: TGCGCCAGCAGCTTGACCCCTAGCGGGGGGGCGAATGAGCAGTTCTTC
CDR3aa: CASSLTPSGGANEQFF

j_gene: TRBJ2-2
v_gene: TRBV5-6
abundance: few
d_gene: NA
CDR3nt: TGTGCCAGCAGCTTCGTCGGGGGGCACACCGGGGAGCTGTTTTTT
CDR3aa: CASSFVGGHTGELFF

j_gene: TRBJ1-2
v_gene: TRBV2
abundance: few
d_gene: TRBD1
CDR3nt: TGTGCCAGCAGTGAAACGGGACAGTATGGCTACACCTTC
CDR3aa: CASSETGQYGYTF

j_gene: TRBJ2-7
v_gene: TRBV29-1
abundance: few
d_gene: NA
CDR3nt: TGCAGCGTTGTACAGGGCCCATCCGAGCAGTACTTC
CDR3aa: CSVVQGPSEQYF

j_gene: TRBJ2-1
v_gene: TRBV19
abundance: NA
d_gene: TRBD2
CDR3nt: TGTGCCAGTAGTACCCTAGCGGGGGATTCCTACAATGAGCAGTTCTTC
CDR3aa: CASSTLAGDSYNEQFF

j_gene: TRBJ2-7
v_gene: TRBV7-7
abundance: NA
d_gene: NA
CDR3nt: TGTGCCAGCAGCTTAGAGGGAGACTACGAGCAGTACTTC
CDR3aa: CASSLEGDYEQYF

j_gene: TRBJ2-1
v_gene: TRBV5-6
abundance: few
d_gene: TRBD1
CDR3nt: TGTGCCAGCAGCTGGAGGGACAGGGAACACAATGAGCAGTTCTTC
CDR3aa: CASSWRDREHNEQFF

j_gene: TRBJ2-3
v_gene: TRBV11-2
abundance: few
d_gene: NA
CDR3nt: TGTGCCAGCAGCGTACAGGGCACAGATACGCAGTATTTT
CDR3aa: CASSVQGTDTQYF

j_gene: TRBJ1-4
v_gene: TRBV18
abundance: few
d_gene: NA
CDR3nt: TGTGCCAGCTCACCTTTAATCGCAACTAATGAAAAACTGTTTTTT
CDR3aa: CASSPLIATNEKLFF

j_gene: TRBJ2-7
v_gene: TRBV2
abundance: NA
d_gene: TRBD2
CDR3nt: TGTGCCAGCAGTGTCGCGAGACTAGCATCCGAGCAGTACTTC
CDR3aa: CASSVARLASEQYF

j_gene: TRBJ2-7
v_gene: TRBV5-5
abundance: NA
d_gene: NA
CDR3nt: TGTGCCAGCAGCCAAGAGCTAGGAGACAGTTCCTACGAGCAGTACTTC
CDR3aa: CASSQELGDSSYEQYF

j_gene: TRBJ2-7
v_gene: TRBV18
abundance: few
d_gene: NA
CDR3nt: TGTGCCAGCTCACCCGACAGTGACTACGAGCAGTACTTC
CDR3aa: CASSPDSDYEQYF